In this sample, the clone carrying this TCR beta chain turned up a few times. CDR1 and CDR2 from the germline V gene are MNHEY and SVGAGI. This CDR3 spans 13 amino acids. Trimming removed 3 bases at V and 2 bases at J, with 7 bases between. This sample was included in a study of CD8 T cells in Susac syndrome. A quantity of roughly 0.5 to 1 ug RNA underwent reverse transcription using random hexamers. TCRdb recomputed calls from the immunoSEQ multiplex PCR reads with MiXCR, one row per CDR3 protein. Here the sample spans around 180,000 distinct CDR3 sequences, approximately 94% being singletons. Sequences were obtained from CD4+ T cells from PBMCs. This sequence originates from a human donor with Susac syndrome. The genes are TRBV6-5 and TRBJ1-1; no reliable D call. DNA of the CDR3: TGTGCCAGCAGTTATGCAGGCAACACTGAAGCTTTCTTT. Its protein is CASSYAGNTEAFF.